Presented here are 27 T cell receptor beta chains from one specimen sequenced in a study of regulatory T cells in long-lasting Graves disease. As to time point: newly diagnosed GD, antithyroid drugs for less than 3 months. Extracted PBMC RNA gave rise to the TCR library. Through Arm-PCR of CDR3 regions and iRepertoire HTBI primers, TCR beta libraries were built. TCRdb processed the multiplex PCR reads anew with MiXCR; each CDR3 protein has one entry. The table lists around 420,000 distinct CDR3 sequences, roughly 15% of them singletons, with roughly 7.7% in the top ten. The same sample was also studied in work on T cells in Graves' hyperthyroidism and ophthalmopathy.

Material: peripheral blood mononuclear cells (PBMCs), obtained at new diagnosis, from a patient treated with antithyroid drugs. The source is a woman between 40 and 50 years old with Graves disease.

This clonotype was counted between two and nine times. The chain uses TRBV5-1 and TRBJ1-1, with D possibly matching TRBD1 (6 bases). Trimming pared 0 bases from V and 5 bases from J, leaving 11 bases between. The CDR3 length is 14 residues. Germline V lookup: CDR1 SGHRS, CDR2 YFSETQ. The CDR3 is CASSLGTGITEAFF. Here the CDR3 DNA reads TGCGCCAGCAGCTTGGGTACAGGGATAACTGAAGCTTTCTTT.

This clonotype was found a few times. The chain carries TRBV10-1 and TRBJ2-5; D is uncertain. Germline assignment: CDR1 WNHNN and CDR2 SYGVQD (reference sequence). This CDR3 is built from 16 residues. V was cut by 3 bases and J by 0 bases, with 14 bases left in between. CDR3 DNA: TGCGCCAGCAGTGAAGATCACCTAGGGTACCAAGAGACCCAGTACTTC. It encodes CASSEDHLGYQETQYF.

This clonotype has more than one count but fewer than ten. This chain links TRBV20-1 with TRBJ1-5, with D hard to call. V was shortened by 8 bases and J by 5 bases, with 13 bases between the two germline ends. CDR1 and CDR2 from the germline V gene are DFQATT and SNEGSKA (reference sequence). The CDR3 sequence is 12 residues long. The DNA for the CDR3 is TGCAGTTCCGGGAGTCCTGATCAGCCCCAGCATTTT. Protein sequence: CSSGSPDQPQHF.

This clonotype was recorded many times. This chain joins TRBV5-1 and TRBJ2-1; 11 nucleotides agree with TRBD2. Germline values: CDR1 SGHRS, CDR2 YFSETQ. V gave up 4 bases and J gave up 0 bases; unmatched junction bases: 21. The CDR3 totals 22 residues. The CDR3, as DNA: TGCGCCAGCAGCCCGCTGCAGGTCTGGACTAGCGGGCCATATAGCTCCTACAATGAGCAGTTCTTC. Amino acids: CASSPLQVWTSGPYSSYNEQFF.

In this sample, this clonotype turned up many times. The chain joins TRBV28 to TRBJ1-2; 8 positions agree with TRBD1. CDR1 MDHEN and CDR2 SYDVKM come from the germline V gene. CDR3 length equals 15 residues. J was trimmed by 3 bases and V by 5 bases; bases with no gene match: 8. The CDR3 region is CASSARTGLDYGYTF. CDR3 bases: TGTGCCAGCAGTGCCAGGACAGGGTTGGACTATGGCTACACCTTC.

The chain carries TRBV2 and TRBJ1-2; D gene ambiguous. Germline values: CDR1 SNHLY, CDR2 FYNNEI. This CDR3 spans 13 amino acids. Trimming took off 6 bases at V and 8 bases at J, with 16 bases between the two ends. Here the CDR3 DNA reads TGTGCCAGCAGCCTAAACATGGTGGGAGGCTACACCTTC. This encodes CASSLNMVGGYTF.

This clonotype appeared many times. The gene calls are TRBV6-1 and TRBJ1-5, with 8 bases matching TRBD1. Germline V gene lookup returns CDR1 MNHNS and CDR2 SASEGT. The CDR3 spans 14 residues. Trimming at V came to 6 bases and at J to 6 bases, leaving 7 bases not matched to a gene. CDR3 nucleotides: TGTGCCAGCAGGAAAACAGGGGGTGGTCAGCCCCAGCATTTT. Its translation: CASRKTGGGQPQHF.

This clonotype was detected ten times or more. This chain joins TRBV28 and TRBJ1-1; TRBD1 agrees at 7 bases. The germline V gene encodes CDR1 MDHEN and CDR2 SYDVKM. V was clipped by 6 bases and J by 6 bases; unmatched bases: 13. The CDR3 is 15 amino acids. This chain's CDR3 is CASSLGGLGSAEAFF. The CDR3 bases are TGTGCCAGCAGCCTAGGGGGCCTCGGCTCCGCTGAAGCTTTCTTT.

The sample holds many counts of this clonotype. The chain links TRBV6-2 or TRBV6-3 to TRBJ2-1; 10 bases fit TRBD1. This CDR3 region has 14 residues. After removal of 2 bases from V and 7 bases from J, the junction contained 2 bases not matched to a gene. Germline V CDR1 and CDR2: MNHEY, SVGEGT. CDR3 nucleotides: TGTGCCAGCAGTTACGGGACAGGGGAGAATGAGCAGTTCTTC. Residues: CASSYGTGENEQFF.

At least ten counts were recorded for this clonotype. V is TRBV5-1 and J is TRBJ2-7; 7 bases line up with TRBD2. In germline, CDR1 is SGHRS, CDR2 YFSETQ. J was trimmed by 4 bases and V by 1 base; bases with no gene match: 8. The CDR3 contains 15 residues. CDR3 region: CASSLLRETIYEQYF. The CDR3 DNA reads as TGCGCCAGCAGCTTGTTGCGGGAGACTATTTACGAGCAGTACTTC.

This clonotype showed up many times. This chain connects TRBV27 to TRBJ1-5; 9 bases are shared with TRBD1. The germline V gene encodes CDR1 MNHEY and CDR2 SMNVEV (reference sequence). The CDR3 has 15 amino acids. Losses at the gene ends were 5 bases for V and 5 bases for J; bases not matched to a gene: 7. CDR3 amino acids: CASSPRDRVDQPQHF. The CDR3 DNA follows: TGTGCCAGCAGTCCCCGGGACAGGGTAGATCAGCCCCAGCATTTT.

This clonotype was picked up many times. The genes are TRBV29-1 and TRBJ2-7; 7 bases align to TRBD1. V dropped 0 bases and J dropped 0; count of bases not matched to a gene: 5. CDR1 and CDR2 from the germline V gene are SQVTM and ANQGSEA. This CDR3 comprises 15 residues. CDR3 DNA sequence: TGCAGCGTTGAAGAAGGGGGCCCTAGCTCCTACGAGCAGTACTTC. It codes for CSVEEGGPSSYEQYF.

This clonotype has ten or more counts. This chain links TRBV11-2 with TRBJ2-3; 13 bases line up with TRBD2. This CDR3 has 17 residues. Germline values: CDR1 SGHAT, CDR2 FQNNGV. With 5 bases clipped from V and 5 bases from J, the junction kept 10 bases outside the gene matches. CDR3 bases: TGTGCCAGCAGCACAACCGGACTAGCGGGAGTTGGAGATACGCAGTATTTT. Translation: CASSTTGLAGVGDTQYF.

The chain uses TRBV2 and TRBJ2-5, with TRBD2 as a possible D gene (5 bases). This CDR3 has 18 amino acids. Germline values: CDR1 SNHLY, CDR2 FYNNEI. V was shortened by 6 bases and J by 1 base, with 24 bases between the two germline ends. Here the CDR3 reads CASRAKSAPSRFQETQYF. CDR3 nucleotides: TGTGCCAGCAGAGCCAAGTCCGCCCCTAGCCGGTTCCAAGAGACCCAGTACTTC.

This chain joins TRBV2 and TRBJ2-1; tentative D call: TRBD2 (6 bases). The J call may be wrong; the DNA end is better matched by TRBJ2-5. Germline V gene lookup returns CDR1 SNHLY and CDR2 FYNNEI. The CDR3 totals 16 residues. The CDR3 coding sequence is TGTGCCAGCAGCCTAGTTGGGGGAGGCTTCCGGGAGACCCAGTACTTC. Translation: CASSLVGGGFRETQYF.

This clonotype was observed at least ten times. The chain uses TRBV7-9 and TRBJ2-1; tentatively, D is TRBD2 (6 bases). From germline, CDR1 is SEHNR and CDR2 FQNEAQ (reference sequence). The CDR3 length is 15 residues. V was clipped by 1 base and J by 2 bases, with 9 bases between them. The CDR3 DNA reads as TGTGCCAGCAGCTTAGGGCTAGCGACCTACAATGAGCAGTTCTTC. Translating gives CASSLGLATYNEQFF.

Of note for this clonotype: One base away lies a much larger clone, so this may be a sequencing read error. The J gene is TRBJ2-3, the V gene TRBV12-5; D not certain. The DNA matches TRBJ2-7 better at its end, which makes the J call doubtful. Germline V gene sequence: CDR1 LGHNT, CDR2 FRNRAP. The CDR3 loop spans 13 amino acids. CDR3 bases: TGTGCTAGTGGTTTTGGACCGATCTACGAGCAGTACTTC. Its protein product is CASGFGPIYEQYF.

As to this clonotype: A much more abundant neighbour one base away suggests this may be a read error. The chain couples TRBV24-1 to TRBJ2-7; D gene uncertain. V gave up 6 bases and J gave up 0 bases, with 8 bases separating them. Germline V lookup: CDR1 KGHDR, CDR2 SFDVKD. The CDR3 is 13 residues long. CDR3 loop: CATSNSSSYEQYF. In DNA, the CDR3 is TGTGCCACCAGTAATAGTAGCTCCTACGAGCAGTACTTC.

This sequence joins TRBV6-1 and TRBJ1-1; no clear D gene. CDR1 MNHNS and CDR2 SASEGT come from the germline V gene. V gave up 6 bases and J gave up 1 base, with 9 bases separating them. This CDR3 contains 13 residues. The CDR3 DNA reads as TGTGCCAGCAGAGACGGCGGGAACACTGAAGCTTTCTTT. Translation gives CASRDGGNTEAFF.

Ten or more counts support this clonotype. This chain joins TRBV11-2 and TRBJ2-5; possibly TRBD2 for D (5 bases). This CDR3 has 13 amino acids. Looked up from germline, CDR1 is SGHAT and CDR2 is FQNNGV. The V end lost 5 bases, the J end lost 2 bases, and 9 bases lay between the germline ends. CDR3: CASSPGWQETQYF. Written as DNA, the CDR3 is TGTGCCAGCAGCCCGGGGTGGCAAGAGACCCAGTACTTC.

CDR3 amino acids: CASSPLAGEFEQYF. For the CDR3, the DNA is TGTGCCAGCAGTCCACTAGCGGGAGAGTTCGAGCAGTACTTC. The chain has TRBV3-1 and TRBJ2-7; TRBD2 matches at 11 bases. V lost 6 bases, J lost 6 bases, and 7 bases stayed unmatched. The CDR3 has 14 amino acids. From germline, CDR1 is LGHDT and CDR2 YNNKEL (reference sequence).

This clonotype was detected a few times. J is TRBJ1-2 and V is TRBV20-1, with D possibly matching TRBD1 (6 bases). The CDR3 has 14 amino acids. Germline V gene sequence: CDR1 DFQATT, CDR2 SNEGSKA (reference sequence). With 0 bases removed from V and 4 bases from J, the gap between germline ends came to 12 bases. In DNA form, the CDR3 reads TGCAGTGCTAGAGACCCGGGACAAGCCTATGGCTACACCTTC. It translates to CSARDPGQAYGYTF.

At least ten counts were recorded for this clonotype. The chain is built from TRBV28 and TRBJ2-7; 7 bases fit TRBD2. Germline values: CDR1 MDHEN, CDR2 SYDVKM. This CDR3 is built from 17 residues. V shed 4 bases, J shed 2 bases, and the junction held 14 bases outside the gene matches. CDR3 residues: CASSSALPGLPTYEQYF. The DNA of the CDR3 is TGTGCCAGCAGTTCAGCCTTACCGGGACTACCCACCTACGAGCAGTACTTC. The entire variable domain, with the rest obtained from reference TRBV28 and TRBJ2-7, is as follows: DVKVTQSSRYLVKRTGEKVFLECVQDMDHENMFWYRQDPGLGLRLIYFSYDVKMKEKGDIPEGYSVSREKKERFSLILESASTNQTSMYLCASSSALPGLPTYEQYFGPGTRLTVT.

There are many counts of this clonotype. V usage is TRBV5-1 and J usage is TRBJ2-3; no firm D call. V was trimmed by 4 bases and J by 2 bases, leaving 14 bases between them. The CDR3 has 15 residues. Germline V gene data show CDR1 as SGHRS and CDR2 as YFSETQ. This CDR3 reads CASSLLGSATDTQYF. The CDR3 region has the DNA TGCGCCAGCAGCCTGTTGGGTTCTGCCACAGATACGCAGTATTTT.

This clonotype was picked up many times. The chain joins TRBV10-3 to TRBJ1-1; perhaps TRBD1 as D (5 bases). The V end was cut by 6 bases, the J end by 2 bases, with 16 bases between. This CDR3 contains 15 residues. Germline CDR1 reads ENHRY; CDR2 reads SYGVKD. CDR3 protein: CAIRSRDGTNTEAFF. The DNA of the CDR3 is TGTGCCATCAGGAGCCGGGACGGAACAAACACTGAAGCTTTCTTT.

This clonotype was detected a few times. V and J are TRBV30 and TRBJ1-4, with 9 bases aligning to TRBD1. V trimming: 2 bases; J trimming: 6 bases; junction bases outside the gene matches: 7. Germline CDR1 is GTSNPN and CDR2 is SVGIG (reference sequence). There are 15 residues in the CDR3. In DNA, the CDR3 is TGTGCCTGGAGTACCATAGGGACAGGGCATGAAAAACTGTTTTTT. Encoded protein: CAWSTIGTGHEKLFF.

In its sample, this clonotype was seen many times. V gene TRBV5-4 combines with J gene TRBJ2-2, with D hard to call. Germline CDR1 SGHNT, CDR2 YYREEE (reference sequence). V lost 2 bases and J 0 bases, leaving 14 bases between the germline ends. This CDR3 region has 17 residues. The CDR3 loop is CASSFYPGPANTGELFF. As DNA, the CDR3 is TGTGCCAGCAGCTTTTATCCAGGTCCCGCGAACACCGGGGAGCTGTTTTTT.